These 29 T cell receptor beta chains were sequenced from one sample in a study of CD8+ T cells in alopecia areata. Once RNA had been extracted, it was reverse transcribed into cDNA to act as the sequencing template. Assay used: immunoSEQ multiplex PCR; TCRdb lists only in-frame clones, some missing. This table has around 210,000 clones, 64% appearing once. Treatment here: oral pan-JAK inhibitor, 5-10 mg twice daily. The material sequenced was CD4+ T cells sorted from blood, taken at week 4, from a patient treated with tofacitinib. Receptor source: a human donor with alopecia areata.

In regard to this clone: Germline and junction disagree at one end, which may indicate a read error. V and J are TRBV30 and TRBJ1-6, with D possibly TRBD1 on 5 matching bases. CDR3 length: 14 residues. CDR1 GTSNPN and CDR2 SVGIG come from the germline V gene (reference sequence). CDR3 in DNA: TGTGCATGGACAACCCTAGGAGGCAGTTCACCCCTCCACTTT. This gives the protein CAWTTLGGSSPLHF.

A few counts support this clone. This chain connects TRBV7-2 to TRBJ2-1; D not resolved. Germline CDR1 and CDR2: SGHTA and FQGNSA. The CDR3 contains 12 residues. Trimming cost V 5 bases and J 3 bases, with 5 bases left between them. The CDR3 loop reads CASSPLYNEQFF. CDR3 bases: TGTGCCAGCAGCCCCCTCTACAATGAGCAGTTCTTC.

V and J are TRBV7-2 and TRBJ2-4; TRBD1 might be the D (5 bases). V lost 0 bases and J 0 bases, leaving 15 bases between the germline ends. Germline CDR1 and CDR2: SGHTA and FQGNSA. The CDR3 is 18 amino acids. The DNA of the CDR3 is TGTGCCAGCAGCTTAGCGCTGTTAGGGGTTGGAGCCAAAAACATTCAGTACTTC. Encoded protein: CASSLALLGVGAKNIQYF.

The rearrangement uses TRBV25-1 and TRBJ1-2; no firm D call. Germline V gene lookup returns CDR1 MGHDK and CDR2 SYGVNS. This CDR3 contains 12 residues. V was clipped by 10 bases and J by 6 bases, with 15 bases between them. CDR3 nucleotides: TGTGCCACCCATTCATTAAGGGATGGCTACACCTTC. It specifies CATHSLRDGYTF.

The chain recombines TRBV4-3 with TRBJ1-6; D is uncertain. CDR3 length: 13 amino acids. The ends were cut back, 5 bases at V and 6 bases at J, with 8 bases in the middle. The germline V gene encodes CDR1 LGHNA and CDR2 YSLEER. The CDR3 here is CASSTQVNSPLHF. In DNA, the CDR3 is TGCGCCAGCAGCACTCAGGTTAATTCACCCCTCCACTTT.

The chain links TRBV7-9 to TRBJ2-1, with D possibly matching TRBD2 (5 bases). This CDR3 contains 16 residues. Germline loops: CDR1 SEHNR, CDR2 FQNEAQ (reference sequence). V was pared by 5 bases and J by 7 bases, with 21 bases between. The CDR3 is CASSPPGLRVGNEQFF. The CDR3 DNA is TGTGCCAGCAGCCCCCCGGGCCTGAGGGTTGGGAATGAGCAGTTCTTC.

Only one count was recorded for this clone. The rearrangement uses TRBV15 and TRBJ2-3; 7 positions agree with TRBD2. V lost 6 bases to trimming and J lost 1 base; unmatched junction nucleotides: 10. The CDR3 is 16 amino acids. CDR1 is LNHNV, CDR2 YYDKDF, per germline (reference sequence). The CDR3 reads CATREGGAVGTDTQYF. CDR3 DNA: TGTGCCACCAGAGAGGGAGGGGCAGTGGGCACAGATACGCAGTATTTT.

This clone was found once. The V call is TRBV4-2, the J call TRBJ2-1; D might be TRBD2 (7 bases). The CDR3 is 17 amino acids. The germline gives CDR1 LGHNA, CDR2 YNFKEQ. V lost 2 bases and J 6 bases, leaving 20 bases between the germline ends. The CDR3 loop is CASSQLSRGAKGNEQFF. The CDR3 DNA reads TGTGCCAGCAGCCAATTGTCCCGGGGGGCCAAGGGCAATGAGCAGTTCTTC.

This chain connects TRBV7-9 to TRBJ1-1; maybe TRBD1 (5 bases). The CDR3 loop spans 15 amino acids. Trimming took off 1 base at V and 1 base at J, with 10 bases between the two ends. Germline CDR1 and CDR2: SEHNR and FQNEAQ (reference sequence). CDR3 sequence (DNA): TGTGCCAGCAGCTTAGTAGCAGGGAGGAACACTGAAGCTTTCTTT. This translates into CASSLVAGRNTEAFF.

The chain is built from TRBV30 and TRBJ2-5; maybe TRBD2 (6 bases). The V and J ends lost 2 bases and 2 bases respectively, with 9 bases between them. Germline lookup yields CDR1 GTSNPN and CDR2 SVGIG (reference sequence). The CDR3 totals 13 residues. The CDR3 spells CAWSLRGQETQYF. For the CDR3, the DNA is TGTGCCTGGAGTCTACGGGGGCAAGAGACCCAGTACTTC.

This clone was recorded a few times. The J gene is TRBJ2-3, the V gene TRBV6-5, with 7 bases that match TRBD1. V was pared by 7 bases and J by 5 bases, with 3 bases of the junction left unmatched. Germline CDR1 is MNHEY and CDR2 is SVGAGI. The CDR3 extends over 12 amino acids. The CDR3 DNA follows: TGTGCCAGCAAGGGGGCTGGAGATACGCAGTATTTT. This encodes CASKGAGDTQYF.

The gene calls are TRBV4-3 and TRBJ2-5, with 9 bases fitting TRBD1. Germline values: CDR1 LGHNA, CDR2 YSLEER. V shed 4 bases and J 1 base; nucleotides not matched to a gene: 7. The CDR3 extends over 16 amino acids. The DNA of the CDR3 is TGCGCCAGCAGCCTCGGGTGGACAGGGGTCCAAGAGACCCAGTACTTC. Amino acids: CASSLGWTGVQETQYF.

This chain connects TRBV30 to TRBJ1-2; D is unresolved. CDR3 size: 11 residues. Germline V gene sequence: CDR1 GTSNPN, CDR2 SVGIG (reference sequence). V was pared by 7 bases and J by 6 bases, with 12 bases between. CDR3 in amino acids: CAYTEVDGYTF. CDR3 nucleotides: TGTGCCTATACAGAGGTGGATGGCTACACCTTC. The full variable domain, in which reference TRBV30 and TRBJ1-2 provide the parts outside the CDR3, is SQTIHQWPATLVQPVGSPLSLECTVEGTSNPNLYWYRQAAGRGLQLLFYSVGIGQISSEVPQNLSASRPQDRQFILSSKKLLLSDSGFYLCAYTEVDGYTFGSGTRLTVV.

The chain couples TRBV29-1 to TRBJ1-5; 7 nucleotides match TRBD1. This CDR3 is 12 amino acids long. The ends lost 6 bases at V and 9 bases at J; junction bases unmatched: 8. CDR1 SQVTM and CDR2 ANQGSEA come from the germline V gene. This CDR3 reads CSVGQPRGPQHF. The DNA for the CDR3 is TGCAGCGTGGGACAGCCTAGGGGGCCCCAGCATTTT.

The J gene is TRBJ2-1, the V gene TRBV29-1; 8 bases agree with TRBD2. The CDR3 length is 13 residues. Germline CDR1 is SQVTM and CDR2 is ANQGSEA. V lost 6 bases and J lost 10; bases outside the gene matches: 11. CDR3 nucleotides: TGCAGCGTCCAACGAGCGGGGGTCGGGGAGCAGTTCTTC. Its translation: CSVQRAGVGEQFF.

The CDR3 nucleotides read TGCAGTGCTAGTTTGGGGGAGACCCAGTACTTC. This codes for CSASLGETQYF. J is TRBJ2-5 and V is TRBV20-1, with D unresolved. The CDR3 loop spans 11 amino acids. Germline V gives CDR1 DFQATT, CDR2 SNEGSKA (reference sequence). The ends were cut back, 3 bases at V and 5 bases at J, with 7 bases in the middle.

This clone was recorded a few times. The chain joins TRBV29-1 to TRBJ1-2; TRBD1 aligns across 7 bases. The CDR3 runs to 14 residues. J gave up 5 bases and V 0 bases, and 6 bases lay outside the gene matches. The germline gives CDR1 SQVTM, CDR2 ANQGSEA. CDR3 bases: TGCAGCGTTGAAGAGGGGCAGGGGGGATATGGCTACACCTTC. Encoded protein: CSVEEGQGGYGYTF.

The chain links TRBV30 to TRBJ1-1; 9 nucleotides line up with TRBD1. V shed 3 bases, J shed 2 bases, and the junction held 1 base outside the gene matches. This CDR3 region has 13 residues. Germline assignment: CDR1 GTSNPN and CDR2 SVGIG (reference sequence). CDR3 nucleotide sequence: TGTGCCTGGAGGGGACAGGGAAACACTGAAGCTTTCTTT. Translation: CAWRGQGNTEAFF.

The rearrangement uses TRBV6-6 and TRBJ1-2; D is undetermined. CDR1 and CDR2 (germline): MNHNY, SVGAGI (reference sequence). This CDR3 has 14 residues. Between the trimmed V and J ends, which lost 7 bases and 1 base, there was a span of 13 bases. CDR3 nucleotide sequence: TGTGCCAGCACCCACGGAGGGAGTAACTATGGCTACACCTTC. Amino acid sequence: CASTHGGSNYGYTF.

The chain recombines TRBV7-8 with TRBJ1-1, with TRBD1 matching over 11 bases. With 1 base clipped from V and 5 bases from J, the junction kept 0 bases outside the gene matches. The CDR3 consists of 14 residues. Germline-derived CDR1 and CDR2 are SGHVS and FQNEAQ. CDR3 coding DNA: TGTGCCAGCAGCTTAGGGGACAGGGGGACTGAAGCTTTCTTT. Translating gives CASSLGDRGTEAFF.

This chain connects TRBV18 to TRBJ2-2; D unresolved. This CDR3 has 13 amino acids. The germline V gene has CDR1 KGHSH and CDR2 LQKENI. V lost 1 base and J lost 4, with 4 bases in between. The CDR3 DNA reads TGTGCCAGCTCACCACGCAGCACCGGGGAGCTGTTTTTT. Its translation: CASSPRSTGELFF.

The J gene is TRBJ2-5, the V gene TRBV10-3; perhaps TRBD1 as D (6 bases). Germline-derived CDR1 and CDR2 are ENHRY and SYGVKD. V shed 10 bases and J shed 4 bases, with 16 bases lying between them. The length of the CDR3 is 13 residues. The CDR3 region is CATQRQVGETQYF. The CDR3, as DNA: TGTGCCACGCAAAGACAGGTGGGAGAGACCCAGTACTTC.

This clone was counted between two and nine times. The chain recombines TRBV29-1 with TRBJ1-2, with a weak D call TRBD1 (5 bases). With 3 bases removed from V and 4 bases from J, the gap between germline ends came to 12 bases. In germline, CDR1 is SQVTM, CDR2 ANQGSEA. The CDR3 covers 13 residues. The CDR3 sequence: CSVDFGGVYGYTF. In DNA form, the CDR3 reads TGCAGCGTTGACTTTGGGGGGGTCTATGGCTACACCTTC.

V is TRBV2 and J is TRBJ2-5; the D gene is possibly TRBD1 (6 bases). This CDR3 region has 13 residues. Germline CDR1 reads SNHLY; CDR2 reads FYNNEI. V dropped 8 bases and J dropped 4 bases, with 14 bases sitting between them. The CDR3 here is CASFRAGVETQYF. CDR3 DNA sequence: TGTGCCAGCTTTCGGGCAGGGGTAGAGACCCAGTACTTC.

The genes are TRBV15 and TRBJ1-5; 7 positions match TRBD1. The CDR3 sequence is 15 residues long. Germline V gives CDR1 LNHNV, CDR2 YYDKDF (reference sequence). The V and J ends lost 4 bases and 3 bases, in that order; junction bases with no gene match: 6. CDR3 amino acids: CATSTKGQNNQPQHF. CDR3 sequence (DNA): TGTGCCACCAGCACAAAGGGACAGAACAATCAGCCCCAGCATTTT.

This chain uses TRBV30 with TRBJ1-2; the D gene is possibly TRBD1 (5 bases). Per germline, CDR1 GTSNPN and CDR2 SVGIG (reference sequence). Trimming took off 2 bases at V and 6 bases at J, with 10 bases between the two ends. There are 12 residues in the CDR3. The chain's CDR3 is CAWSPVRDGYTF. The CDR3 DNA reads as TGTGCCTGGAGTCCAGTCAGGGATGGCTACACCTTC.

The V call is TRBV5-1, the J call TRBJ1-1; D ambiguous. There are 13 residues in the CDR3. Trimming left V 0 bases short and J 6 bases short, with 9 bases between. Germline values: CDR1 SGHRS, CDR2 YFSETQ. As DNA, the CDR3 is TGCGCCAGCAGCTTGGACCGGAGCGCTGAAGCTTTCTTT. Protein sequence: CASSLDRSAEAFF. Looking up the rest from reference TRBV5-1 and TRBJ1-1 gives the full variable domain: KAGVTQTPRYLIKTRGQQVTLSCSPISGHRSVSWYQQTPGQGLQFLFEYFSETQRNKGNFPGRFSGRQFSNSRSEMNVSTLELGDSALYLCASSLDRSAEAFFGQGTRLTVV.

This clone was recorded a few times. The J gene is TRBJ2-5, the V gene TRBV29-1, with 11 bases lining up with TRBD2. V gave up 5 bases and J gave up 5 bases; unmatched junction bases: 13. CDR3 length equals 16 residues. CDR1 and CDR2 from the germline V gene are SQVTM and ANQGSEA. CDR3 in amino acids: CSVQTPLAGGRETQYF. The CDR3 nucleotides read TGCAGCGTTCAAACTCCTTTAGCGGGGGGGCGGGAGACCCAGTACTTC.

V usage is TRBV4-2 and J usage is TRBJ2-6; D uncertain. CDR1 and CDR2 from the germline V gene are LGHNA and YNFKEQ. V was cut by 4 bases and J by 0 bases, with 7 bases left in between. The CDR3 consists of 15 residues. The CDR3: CASSPSSSGANVLTF. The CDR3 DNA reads TGTGCCAGCAGCCCGTCCAGCTCTGGGGCCAACGTCCTGACTTTC.